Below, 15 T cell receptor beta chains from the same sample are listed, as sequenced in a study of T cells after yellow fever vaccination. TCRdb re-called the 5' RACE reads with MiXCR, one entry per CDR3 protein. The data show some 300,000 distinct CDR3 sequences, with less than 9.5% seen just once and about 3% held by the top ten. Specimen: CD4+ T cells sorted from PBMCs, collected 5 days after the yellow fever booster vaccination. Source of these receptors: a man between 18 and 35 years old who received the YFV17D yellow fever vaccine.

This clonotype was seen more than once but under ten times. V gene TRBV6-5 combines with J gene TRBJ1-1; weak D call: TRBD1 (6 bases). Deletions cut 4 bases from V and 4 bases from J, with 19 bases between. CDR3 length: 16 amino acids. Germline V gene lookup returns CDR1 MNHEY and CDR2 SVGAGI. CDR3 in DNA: TGTGCCAGCAGTTTCCTAAGGGGGGCGGGAGGCACTGAAGCTTTCTTT. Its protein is CASSFLRGAGGTEAFF.

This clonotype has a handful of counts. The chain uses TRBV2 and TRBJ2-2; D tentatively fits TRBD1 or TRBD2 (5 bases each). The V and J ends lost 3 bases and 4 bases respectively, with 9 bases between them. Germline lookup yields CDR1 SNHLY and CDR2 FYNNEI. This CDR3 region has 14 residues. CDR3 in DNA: TGTGCCAGCAGTGAGAGAGGGGTCACCGGGGAGCTGTTTTTT. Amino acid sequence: CASSERGVTGELFF.

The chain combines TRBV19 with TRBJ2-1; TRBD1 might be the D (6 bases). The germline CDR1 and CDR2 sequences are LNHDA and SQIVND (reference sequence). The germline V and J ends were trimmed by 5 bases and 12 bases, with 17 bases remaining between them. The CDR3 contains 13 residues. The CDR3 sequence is CASSVTGTLWQFF. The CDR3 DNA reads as TGTGCCAGTAGTGTCACAGGGACCTTGTGGCAGTTCTTC.

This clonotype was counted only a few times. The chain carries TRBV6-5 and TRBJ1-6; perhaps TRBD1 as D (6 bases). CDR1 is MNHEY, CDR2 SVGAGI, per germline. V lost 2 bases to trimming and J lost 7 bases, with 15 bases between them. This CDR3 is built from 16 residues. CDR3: CASSYRGQGKNSPLHF. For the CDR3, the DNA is TGTGCCAGCAGTTACCGGGGGCAGGGGAAAAATTCACCCCTCCACTTT.

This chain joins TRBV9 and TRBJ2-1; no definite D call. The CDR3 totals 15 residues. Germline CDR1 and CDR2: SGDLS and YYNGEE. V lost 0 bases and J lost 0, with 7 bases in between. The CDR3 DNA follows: TGTGCCAGCAGCGTAGACCCTAGCTCCTACAATGAGCAGTTCTTC. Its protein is CASSVDPSSYNEQFF.

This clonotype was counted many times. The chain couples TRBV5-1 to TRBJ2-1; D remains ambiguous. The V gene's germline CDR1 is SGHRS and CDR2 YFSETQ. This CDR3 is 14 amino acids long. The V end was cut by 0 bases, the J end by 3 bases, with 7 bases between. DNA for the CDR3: TGCGCCAGCAGCTTGGTGCAGAGCTACAATGAGCAGTTCTTC. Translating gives CASSLVQSYNEQFF.

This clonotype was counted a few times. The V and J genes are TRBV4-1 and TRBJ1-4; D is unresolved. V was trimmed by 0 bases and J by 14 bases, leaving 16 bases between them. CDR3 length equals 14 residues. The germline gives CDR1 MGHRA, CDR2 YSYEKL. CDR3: CASSQEVAAGVLFF. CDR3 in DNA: TGCGCCAGCAGCCAAGAGGTGGCCGCGGGAGTTCTGTTTTTT.

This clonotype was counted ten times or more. CDR3 sequence (DNA): TGTGCCAGCGGGAGTACAAACACAGATACGCAGTATTTT. Its translation is CASGSTNTDTQYF. The chain has TRBV7-3 and TRBJ2-3; tentatively, D is TRBD2 (5 bases). Germline lookup yields CDR1 SGHTA and CDR2 FQGTGA. V was trimmed by 8 bases and J by 2 bases, leaving 11 bases between them. The CDR3 is 13 amino acids.

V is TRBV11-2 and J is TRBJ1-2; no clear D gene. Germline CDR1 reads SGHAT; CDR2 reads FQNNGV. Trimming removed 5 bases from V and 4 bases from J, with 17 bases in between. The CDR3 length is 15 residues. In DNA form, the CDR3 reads TGTGCCAGCAGCCCCCGCTTTGGGGTTCCCTATGGCTACACCTTC. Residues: CASSPRFGVPYGYTF.

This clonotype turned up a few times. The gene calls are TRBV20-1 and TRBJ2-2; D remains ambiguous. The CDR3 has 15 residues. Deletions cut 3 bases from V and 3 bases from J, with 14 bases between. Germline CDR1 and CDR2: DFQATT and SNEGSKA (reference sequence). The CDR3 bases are TGCAGTGCTAGGAAGGTCAGCCCACACACCGGGGAGCTGTTTTTT. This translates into CSARKVSPHTGELFF.

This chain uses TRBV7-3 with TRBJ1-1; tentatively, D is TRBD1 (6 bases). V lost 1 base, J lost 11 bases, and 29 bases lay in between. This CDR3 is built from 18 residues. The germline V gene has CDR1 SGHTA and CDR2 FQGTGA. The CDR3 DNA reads TGTGCCAGCAGCTTAAATCGGGGGCAGGGTAGTTTCTTACAGGAGGCTTTCTTT. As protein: CASSLNRGQGSFLQEAFF.

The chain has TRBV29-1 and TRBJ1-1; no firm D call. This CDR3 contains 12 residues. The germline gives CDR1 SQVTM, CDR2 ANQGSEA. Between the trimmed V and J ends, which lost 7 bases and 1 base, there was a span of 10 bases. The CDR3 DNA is TGCAGCGGTAAAACAAGGAACACTGAAGCTTTCTTT. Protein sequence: CSGKTRNTEAFF.

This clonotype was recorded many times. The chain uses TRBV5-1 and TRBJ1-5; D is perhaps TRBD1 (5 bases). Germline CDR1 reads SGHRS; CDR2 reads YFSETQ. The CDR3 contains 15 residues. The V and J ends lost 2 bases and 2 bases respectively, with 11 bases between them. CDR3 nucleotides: TGCGCCAGCAGCTTAGGGGATCGTGGCAATCAGCCCCAGCATTTT. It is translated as CASSLGDRGNQPQHF. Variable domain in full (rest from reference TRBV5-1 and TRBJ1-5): KAGVTQTPRYLIKTRGQQVTLSCSPISGHRSVSWYQQTPGQGLQFLFEYFSETQRNKGNFPGRFSGRQFSNSRSEMNVSTLELGDSALYLCASSLGDRGNQPQHFGDGTRLSIL.

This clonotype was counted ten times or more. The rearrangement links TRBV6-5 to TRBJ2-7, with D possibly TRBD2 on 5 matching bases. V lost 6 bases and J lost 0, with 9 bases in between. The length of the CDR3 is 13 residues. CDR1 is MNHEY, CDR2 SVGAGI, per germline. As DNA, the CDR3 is TGTGCCAGCAGGCGGGCCAGCTCCTACGAGCAGTACTTC. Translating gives CASRRASSYEQYF.

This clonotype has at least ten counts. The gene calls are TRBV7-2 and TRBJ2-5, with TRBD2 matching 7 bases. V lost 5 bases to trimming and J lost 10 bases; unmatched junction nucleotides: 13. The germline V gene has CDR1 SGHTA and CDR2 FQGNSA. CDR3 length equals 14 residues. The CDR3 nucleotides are TGTGCCAGCAGCGTGGGTACCCGCGGGGGTAGCCAGTACTTC. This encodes CASSVGTRGGSQYF.